This T cell receptor beta chain was obtained from a study of cytomegalovirus exposure and HLA in healthy donors. It was with 60 Vbeta and 13 Jbeta primers that the PCR ran. Measured with immunoSEQ multiplex PCR; TCRdb has only the in-frame clones, and not every one. The sample gives under 200,000 clones, about 13% of which show up once; under 10% is in the top ten. Trimming left V 5 bases short and J 7 bases short, with 13 bases between. This CDR3 is built from 13 residues. Germline V lookup: CDR1 SGHNT, CDR2 YENEEA. The clonotype originates from a man aged 45 to 65 in good health and CMV-seropositive. The sequenced material came from PBMCs. The V call is TRBV11-3, the J call TRBJ2-3; D perhaps matches TRBD1 (5 bases). CDR3 region: CASSPLGAYTQYF. CDR3 nucleotides: TGTGCCAGCAGCCCCCTTGGGGCATATACGCAGTATTTT.